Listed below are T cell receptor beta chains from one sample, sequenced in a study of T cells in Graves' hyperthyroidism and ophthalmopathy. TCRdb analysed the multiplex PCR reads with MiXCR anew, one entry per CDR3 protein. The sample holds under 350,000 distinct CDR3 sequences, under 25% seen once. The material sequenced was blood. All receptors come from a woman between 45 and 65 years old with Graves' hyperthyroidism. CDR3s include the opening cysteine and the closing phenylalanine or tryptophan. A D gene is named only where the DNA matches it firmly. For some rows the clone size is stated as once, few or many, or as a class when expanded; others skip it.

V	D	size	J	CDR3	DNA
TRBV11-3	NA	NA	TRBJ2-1	CASSTQSDYNEQFF	TGTGCCAGCAGCACCCAATCGGACTACAATGAGCAGTTCTTC
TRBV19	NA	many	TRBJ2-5	CASSIDGRETQYF	TGTGCCAGTAGTATAGATGGCCGAGAGACCCAGTACTTC
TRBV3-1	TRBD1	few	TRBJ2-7	CASSQEGGQLYF	TGTGCCAGCAGCCAAGAAGGGGGACAGCTGTACTTC
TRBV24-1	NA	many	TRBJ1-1	CATSDSRGPNTEAFF	TGTGCCACCAGTGATTCCCGCGGCCCGAACACTGAAGCTTTCTTT
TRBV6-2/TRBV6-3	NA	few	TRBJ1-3	CASTDGGSGNTIYF	TGTGCCAGCACCGACGGGGGCTCTGGAAACACCATATATTTT
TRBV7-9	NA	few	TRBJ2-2	CASSLTGPGGELFF	TGTGCCAGCAGCTTAACGGGCCCCGGTGGGGAGCTGTTTTTT
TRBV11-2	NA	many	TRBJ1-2	CAISPGTVFYGYTF	TGTGCCATCTCGCCCGGAACAGTCTTCTATGGCTACACCTTC
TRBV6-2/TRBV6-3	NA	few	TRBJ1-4	CASSYSGTEHNEKLFF	TGTGCCAGCAGTTACTCCGGGACCGAACATAATGAAAAACTGTTTTTT
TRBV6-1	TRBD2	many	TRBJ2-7	CASSSGHNYEQYF	TGTGCCAGTTCTAGCGGGCACAACTACGAGCAGTACTTC
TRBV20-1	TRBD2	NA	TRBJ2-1	CSARGTSGRDEQFF	TGCAGTGCTAGAGGGACTAGCGGGAGGGATGAGCAGTTCTTC
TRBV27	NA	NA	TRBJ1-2	CASSSVPGAGYTF	TGTGCCAGCAGTTCCGTCCCTGGAGCTGGCTACACCTTC
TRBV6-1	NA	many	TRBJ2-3	CASRLLVATDTQYF	TGTGCCAGCAGGCTGCTGGTTGCGACAGATACGCAGTATTTT
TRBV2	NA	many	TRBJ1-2	CATRGGGYGYTF	TGTGCCACCCGGGGGGGTGGCTATGGCTACACCTTC
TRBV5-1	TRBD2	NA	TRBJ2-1	CASSLGTRSSNEQFF	TGCGCCAGCAGCTTAGGGACTAGATCCTCTAATGAGCAGTTCTTC
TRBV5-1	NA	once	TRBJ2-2	CTSRGGNTGELFF	TGCACCAGCAGGGGAGGGAACACCGGGGAGCTGTTTTTT
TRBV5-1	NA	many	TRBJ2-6	CASSLASRVDRRSSGANVLTF	TGCGCCAGCAGCTTGGCCAGTAGGGTCGACAGGAGATCCTCTGGGGCCAACGTCCTGACTTTC
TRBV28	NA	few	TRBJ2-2	CASSFSPDRWGNTGELFF	TGTGCCAGCAGTTTTAGCCCCGACAGGTGGGGGAACACCGGGGAGCTGTTTTTT
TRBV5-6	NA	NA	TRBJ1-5	CASSFQKSNQPQHF	TGTGCCAGCAGCTTCCAGAAAAGCAATCAGCCCCAGCATTTT
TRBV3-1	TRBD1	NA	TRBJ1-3	CASSQGTGENTIYF	TGTGCCAGCAGCCAAGGGACAGGGGAAAACACCATATATTTT
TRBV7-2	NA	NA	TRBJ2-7	CASSLVEVGGEFQPEQYF	TGTGCCAGCAGCTTAGTTGAGGTCGGCGGGGAATTCCAGCCCGAGCAGTACTTC
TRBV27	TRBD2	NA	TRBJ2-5	CASSLAGGKETQYF	TGTGCCAGCAGCCTAGCGGGAGGAAAAGAGACCCAGTACTTC
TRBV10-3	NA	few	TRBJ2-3	CAIMGSSTDTQYF	TGTGCCATCATGGGAAGCAGCACAGATACGCAGTATTTT
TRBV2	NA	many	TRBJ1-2	CASSLMSLSRGYTF	TGTGCCAGCAGTCTGATGTCCCTCTCGAGAGGCTACACCTTC
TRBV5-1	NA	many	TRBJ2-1	CASFPGTRNYNEQFF	TGCGCCAGCTTTCCCGGGACTCGAAACTACAATGAGCAGTTCTTC
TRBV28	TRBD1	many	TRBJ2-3	CASSSSSGTGARDTQYF	TGTGCCAGCAGTTCCTCCTCCGGGACAGGAGCCCGGGATACGCAGTATTTT
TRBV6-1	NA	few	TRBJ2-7	CASSYLSGTDTYEQYF	TGTGCCAGCAGTTATCTCAGCGGGACAGACACCTACGAGCAGTACTTC
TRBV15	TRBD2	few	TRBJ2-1	CATSSLPGLAPDNEQFF	TGTGCCACCAGCAGCCTCCCGGGACTAGCCCCTGACAATGAGCAGTTCTTC
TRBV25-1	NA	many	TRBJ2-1	CASSDFGPGANNEQFF	TGTGCCAGCAGTGATTTTGGACCCGGGGCAAACAATGAGCAGTTCTTC
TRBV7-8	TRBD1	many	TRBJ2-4	CASSSDRGLDIQYF	TGTGCCAGCAGCTCGGACAGGGGTTTGGACATTCAGTACTTC
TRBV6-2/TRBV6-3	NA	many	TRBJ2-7	CASSYSSRSVRGRGKQYF	TGTGCCAGCAGTTACTCGAGTCGGTCAGTACGGGGACGAGGGAAGCAGTACTTC
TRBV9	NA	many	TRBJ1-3	CASSAGSAGNTIYF	TGTGCCAGCAGCGCCGGGTCCGCTGGAAACACCATATATTTT
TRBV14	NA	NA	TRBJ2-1	CASSQPGARNEQFF	TGTGCCAGCAGCCAGCCGGGGGCTCGCAATGAGCAGTTCTTC
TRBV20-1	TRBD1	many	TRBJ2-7	CSAADRSYEQYF	TGCAGTGCTGCGGACAGGTCCTACGAGCAGTACTTC
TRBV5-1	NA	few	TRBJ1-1	CASSPDGLNTEAFF	TGCGCCAGCAGCCCCGACGGCTTGAACACTGAAGCTTTCTTT
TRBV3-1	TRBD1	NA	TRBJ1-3	CASGQGTGVGNTIYF	TGTGCCAGCGGCCAAGGAACAGGGGTTGGAAACACCATATATTTT
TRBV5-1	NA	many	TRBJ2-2	CASSFGVLGLNTGELFF	TGCGCCAGCAGCTTCGGTGTGTTGGGCCTGAACACCGGGGAGCTGTTTTTT
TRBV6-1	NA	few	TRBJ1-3	CASSIDTRGTIYF	TGTGCCAGCTCCATAGACACTCGAGGCACCATATATTTT
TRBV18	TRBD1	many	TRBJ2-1	CASSSQGAVQYNEQFF	TGTGCCAGCTCATCCCAGGGGGCCGTGCAGTACAATGAGCAGTTCTTC
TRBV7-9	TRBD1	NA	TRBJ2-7	CASSTPYQGVRHEQYF	TGTGCCAGCAGCACCCCTTACCAGGGGGTACGACACGAGCAGTACTTC
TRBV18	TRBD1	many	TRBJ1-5	CASSPGQGMDQPQHF	TGTGCCAGCTCACCGGGACAGGGGATGGATCAGCCCCAGCATTTT
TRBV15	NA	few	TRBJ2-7	CATSRGSQTIYEQYF	TGTGCCACCAGCAGAGGTTCACAGACGATTTACGAGCAGTACTTC
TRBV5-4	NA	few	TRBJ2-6	CASSGWVGGTGANVLTF	TGTGCCAGCAGCGGATGGGTCGGGGGCACTGGGGCCAACGTCCTGACTTTC
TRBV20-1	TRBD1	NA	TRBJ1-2	CSAPDRGQDGYTF	TGCAGTGCTCCGGACAGGGGGCAAGATGGCTACACCTTC
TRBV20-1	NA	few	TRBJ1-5	CSAQQGGSQPQHF	TGCAGTGCTCAACAGGGAGGGAGTCAGCCCCAGCATTTT
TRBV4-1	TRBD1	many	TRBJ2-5	CASSPYPGGVETQYF	TGCGCCAGCAGCCCTTACCCAGGGGGCGTGGAGACCCAGTACTTC
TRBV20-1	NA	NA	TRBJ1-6	CSARFSNSPLHF	TGCAGTGCTAGATTTTCTAATTCACCCCTCCACTTT
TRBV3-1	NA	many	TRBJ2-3	CASSGGTSYIDTQYF	TGTGCCAGCAGTGGGGGGACATCTTATATCGATACGCAGTATTTT
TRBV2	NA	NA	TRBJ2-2	CASTWGGTGNTGELFF	TGTGCCAGCACATGGGGCGGGACGGGAAACACCGGGGAGCTGTTTTTT
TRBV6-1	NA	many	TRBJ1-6	CASSESRVASPLHF	TGTGCCAGCAGTGAAAGCAGGGTTGCTTCACCCCTCCACTTT
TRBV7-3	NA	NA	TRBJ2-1	CASSGLEASSYNEQFF	TGTGCCAGCAGTGGGCTGGAAGCGAGCTCCTACAACGAGCAGTTCTTC
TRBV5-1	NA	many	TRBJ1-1	CASSLVGSTEAFF	TGCGCCAGCAGCTTGGTGGGGAGCACTGAAGCTTTCTTT
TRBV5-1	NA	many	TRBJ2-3	CASSSLGTDTQYF	TGCGCCAGCAGCTCGTTAGGCACAGATACGCAGTATTTT
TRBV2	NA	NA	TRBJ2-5	CASSDSLAGSGGETQYF	TGTGCCAGCAGTGATAGTCTAGCGGGTTCAGGGGGGGAGACCCAGTACTTC
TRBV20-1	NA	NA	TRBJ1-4	CSASRGSTTNEKLFF	TGCAGTGCTAGCCGGGGCTCTACAACTAATGAAAAACTGTTTTTT